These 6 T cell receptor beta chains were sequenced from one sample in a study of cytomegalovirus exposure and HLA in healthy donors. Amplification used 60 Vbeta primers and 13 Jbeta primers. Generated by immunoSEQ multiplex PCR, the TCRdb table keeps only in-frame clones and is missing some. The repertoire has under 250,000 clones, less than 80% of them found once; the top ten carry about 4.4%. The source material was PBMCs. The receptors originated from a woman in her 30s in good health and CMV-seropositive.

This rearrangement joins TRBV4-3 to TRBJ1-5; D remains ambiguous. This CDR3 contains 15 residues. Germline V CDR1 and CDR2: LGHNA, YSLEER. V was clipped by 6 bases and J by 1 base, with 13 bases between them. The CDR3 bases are TGCGCCAGCAGTCCTCAGGTTGCGAGCAATCAGCCCCAGCATTTT. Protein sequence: CASSPQVASNQPQHF.

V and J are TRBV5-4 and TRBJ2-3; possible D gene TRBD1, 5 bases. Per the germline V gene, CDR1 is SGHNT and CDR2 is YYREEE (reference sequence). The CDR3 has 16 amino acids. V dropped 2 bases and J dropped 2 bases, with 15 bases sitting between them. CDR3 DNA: TGTGCCAGCAGCTTAGGTTCGGACACCTCCACAGATACGCAGTATTTT. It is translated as CASSLGSDTSTDTQYF.

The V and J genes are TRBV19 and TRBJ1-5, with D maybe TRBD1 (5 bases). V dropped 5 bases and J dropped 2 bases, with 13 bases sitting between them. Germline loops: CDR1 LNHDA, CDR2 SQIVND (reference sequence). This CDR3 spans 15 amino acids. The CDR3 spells CASSPQGFGNQPQHF. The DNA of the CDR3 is TGTGCCAGTAGTCCCCAGGGATTTGGCAATCAGCCCCAGCATTTT.

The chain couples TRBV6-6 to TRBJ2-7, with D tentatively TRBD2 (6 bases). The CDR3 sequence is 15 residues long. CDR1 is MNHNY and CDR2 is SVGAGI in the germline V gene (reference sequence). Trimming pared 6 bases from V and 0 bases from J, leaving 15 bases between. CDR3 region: CASSRAGGTSYEQYF. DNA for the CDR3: TGTGCCAGCAGCCGGGCCGGGGGAACCTCCTACGAGCAGTACTTC.

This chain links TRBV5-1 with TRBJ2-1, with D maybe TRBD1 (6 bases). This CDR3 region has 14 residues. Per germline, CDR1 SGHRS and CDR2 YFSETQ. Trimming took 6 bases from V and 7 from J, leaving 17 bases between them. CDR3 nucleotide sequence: TGCGCCAGCAAAACCCAGGGGAGTGTGAATGAGCAGTTCTTC. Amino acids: CASKTQGSVNEQFF.

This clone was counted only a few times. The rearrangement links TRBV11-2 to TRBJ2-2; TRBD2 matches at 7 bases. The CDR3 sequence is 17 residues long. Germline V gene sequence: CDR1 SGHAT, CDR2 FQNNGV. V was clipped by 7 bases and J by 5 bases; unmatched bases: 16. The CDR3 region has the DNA TGTGCCAGCACCGGGACTACAAGGCGTGCGGGGACCGGGGAGCTGTTTTTT. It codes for CASTGTTRRAGTGELFF.